This TCR beta chain was obtained from a study of T cells in Graves' hyperthyroidism and ophthalmopathy (dated by TCRdb to about 2019). About the full investigation: Peripheral blood was sampled at the time of initial diagnosis, prior to any treatment. TCR V-J signatures able to tell the groups apart were searched for in a discovery cohort of some 97 patients, of whom around 43 had Graves' ophthalmopathy and about 55 had stable Graves' hyperthyroidism. Whether ophthalmopathy could be predicted prospectively was tested in an independent validation cohort made up of 18 to 20 hyperthyroidism patients plus 17 patients who later progressed to ophthalmopathy. The 100 or so discovery patients were divided at random into training and test sets in a 7:3 ratio. The study also compared thyroid tissue and blood T-cell repertoires from several Graves' hyperthyroidism patients. Following sampling, methimazole starting at 30 mg daily was given to hyperthyroidism patients, and high-dose intravenous methylprednisolone was given to ophthalmopathy patients. According to the paper, TCR Vbeta CDR3 sequencing was carried out on 135 peripheral blood samples, which came from fewer than 50 ophthalmopathy, around 74 hyperthyroidism and some 17 progressor patients.

This clonotype was picked up many times. Its antigen specificity is not known. Per-base quality was not reported, and no clone a single base away is much larger than it. CDR1 and CDR2, per the germline V gene (reference sequence), are MNHEY and SMNVEV. V is cut back by 1 base and J by 3 bases, with 8 bases in the junction unmatched. Its CDR3 holds 17 amino acids, cysteine through phenylalanine. Of the read, only the CDR3 DNA is kept; its 51 bases are in frame from base 1. Graves' hyperthyroidism was defined as stable when no progression to ophthalmopathy occurred over 18 months of follow-up. Hyperthyroidism patients were newly diagnosed, with disease duration under 2 months, and aged 18 to 65 years. Exclusion was applied to patients with uncontrolled infections, other autoimmune diseases, pregnancy or lactation. Diagnoses relied on clinical symptoms, serum thyroxine and TRAb, thyroid ultrasound and orbital computed tomography. PBMCs were isolated from approximately 10 ml of fresh peripheral blood by Ficoll-Paque density gradient centrifugation. Total RNA was extracted with Trizol reagent, and quality was checked on an Agilent 2100 Bioanalyzer.

The TCR beta CDR3 regions were amplified from RNA transcripts. The first round of RT-PCR for the TCR CDR3 was performed with the HTBI primer set and the Qiagen OneStep RT-PCR kit. Libraries were constructed in a second round of multiplex PCR, after which size selection and purification were carried out. Paired-end sequencing of the libraries was performed with 100 bp reads on an Illumina HiSeq2000. The published analysis was carried out like this. SOAPnuke was used to process the raw data, removing reads that contained adapters or uncalled bases, had a mean Phred below 15, or lacked an exact match to the constant primer or identifier. COPE v1.2.5 was used to merge high-quality paired reads, and clonotypes were defined as unique nucleotide sequences. MiTCR v1.1 was used to align clonotypes to the IMGT TRBV, TRBD and TRBJ reference segments. The analysis was restricted to V-J combinations with a frequency above 0.0001, which together covered approximately 99% of the repertoires. The TCS score was defined as the ratio of F50 (clonal expansion) to E x V (chaos), calculated using BLOSUM62-based TCRdist between CDR3 peptides within each V-J. Welch's t-statistics and random forest reduced 500 to 650 V-J features to under 15, which were used in a naive Bayes classifier (R e1071). TCRdb ran its own pipeline on the public reads, namely fastp trimming at Q25 and MiXCR clone calling, and kept in-frame beta chains. Rows merge per CDR3 protein into single entries with the most common DNA and genes. In this record, the V and J calls reflect TCRdb's handling and not the investigators' own analysis. The sample includes roughly 740,000 distinct CDR3 sequences, with about 17% observed a single time. The ten largest make up around 8% of the sample.

Results the study describes overall, beyond this receptor: During validation, the model predicted progression to ophthalmopathy a median of roughly six months ahead of onset, with just under 71% sensitivity and 72% to 85% specificity. No statistical method was used to set the sample size in advance, and investigators knew the group allocation. Ophthalmopathy was separated from stable hyperthyroidism by a 13 V-J signature model, with 87.88% sensitivity and roughly 84% specificity obtained in cross-validation and 80%/75% obtained in testing. Most expanded thyroid clonotypes (frequency above 0.001) were also found in blood, which suggests that blood repertoires may mirror thyroid immune responses.

The receptor chain draws on TRBV27 and TRBJ2-1; TRBD1 aligns with 8 central bases. Sequenced: blood. This TCR came from a man between 18 and 35 years old with Graves' hyperthyroidism. Read as DNA, the sequence is TGTGCCAGCAGTTTATTGCCTCCACAGGGGGTCTACAATGAGCAGTTCTTC. The resulting protein is CASSLLPPQGVYNEQFF.